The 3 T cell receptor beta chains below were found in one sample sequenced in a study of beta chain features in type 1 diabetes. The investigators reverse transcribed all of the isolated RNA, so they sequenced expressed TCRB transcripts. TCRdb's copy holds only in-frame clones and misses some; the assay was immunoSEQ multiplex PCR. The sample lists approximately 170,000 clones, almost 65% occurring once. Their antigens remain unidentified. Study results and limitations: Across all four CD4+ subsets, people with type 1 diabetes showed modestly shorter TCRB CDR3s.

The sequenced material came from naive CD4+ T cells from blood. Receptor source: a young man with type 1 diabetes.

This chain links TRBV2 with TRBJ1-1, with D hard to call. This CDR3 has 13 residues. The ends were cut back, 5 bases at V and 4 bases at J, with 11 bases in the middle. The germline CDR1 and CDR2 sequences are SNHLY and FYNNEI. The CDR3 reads CASSRTRGTEAFF. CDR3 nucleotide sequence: TGTGCCAGCAGTCGGACCCGGGGCACTGAAGCTTTCTTT.

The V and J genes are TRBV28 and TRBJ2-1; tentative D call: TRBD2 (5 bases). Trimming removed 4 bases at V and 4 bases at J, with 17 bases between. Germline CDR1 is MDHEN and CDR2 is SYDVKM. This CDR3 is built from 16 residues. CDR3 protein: CASSSPVRGKYNEQFF. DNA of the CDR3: TGTGCCAGCAGTTCCCCTGTCCGGGGTAAATACAATGAGCAGTTCTTC.

Written as DNA, the CDR3 is TGTGCCTGGAGTTACAACTCTGGAAACACCATATATTTT. This translates into CAWSYNSGNTIYF. The J gene is TRBJ1-3, the V gene TRBV30; D is uncertain. The CDR3 spans 13 residues. In germline, CDR1 is GTSNPN, CDR2 SVGIG (reference sequence). V lost 2 bases, J lost 0 bases, and 5 bases lay in between.